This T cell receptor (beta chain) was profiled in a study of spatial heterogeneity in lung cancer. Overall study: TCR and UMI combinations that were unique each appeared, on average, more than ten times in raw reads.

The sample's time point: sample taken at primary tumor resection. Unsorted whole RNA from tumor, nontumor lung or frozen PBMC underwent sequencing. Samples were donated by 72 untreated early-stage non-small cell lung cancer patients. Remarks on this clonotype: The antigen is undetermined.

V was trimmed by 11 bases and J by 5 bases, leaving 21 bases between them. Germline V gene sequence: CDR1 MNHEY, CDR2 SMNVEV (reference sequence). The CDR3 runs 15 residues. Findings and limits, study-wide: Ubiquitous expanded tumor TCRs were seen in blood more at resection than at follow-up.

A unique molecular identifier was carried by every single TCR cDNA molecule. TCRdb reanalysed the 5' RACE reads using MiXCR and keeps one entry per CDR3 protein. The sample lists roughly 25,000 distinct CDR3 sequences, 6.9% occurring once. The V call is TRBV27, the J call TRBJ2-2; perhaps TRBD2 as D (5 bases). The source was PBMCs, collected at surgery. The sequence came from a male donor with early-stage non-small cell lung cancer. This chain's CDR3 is CASLPVAKGTGELFF. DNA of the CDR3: TGTGCCTCCCTACCGGTAGCGAAGGGAACCGGGGAGCTGTTTTTT.